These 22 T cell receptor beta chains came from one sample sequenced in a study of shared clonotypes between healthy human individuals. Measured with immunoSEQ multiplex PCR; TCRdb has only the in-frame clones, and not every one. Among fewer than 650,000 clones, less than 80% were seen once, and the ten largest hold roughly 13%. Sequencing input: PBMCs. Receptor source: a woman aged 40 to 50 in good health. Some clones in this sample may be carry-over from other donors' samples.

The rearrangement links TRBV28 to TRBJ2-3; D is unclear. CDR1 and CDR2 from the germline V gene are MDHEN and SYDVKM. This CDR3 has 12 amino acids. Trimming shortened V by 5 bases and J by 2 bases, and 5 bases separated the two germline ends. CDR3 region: CASSAPTDTQYF. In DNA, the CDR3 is TGTGCCAGCAGTGCCCCCACAGATACGCAGTATTTT.

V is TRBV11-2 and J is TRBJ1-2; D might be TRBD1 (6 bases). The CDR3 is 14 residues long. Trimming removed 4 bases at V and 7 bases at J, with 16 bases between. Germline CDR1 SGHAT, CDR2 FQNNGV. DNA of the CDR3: TGTGCCAGCAGCTCCGGCCGGGGGGCGGGTGGCTACACCTTC. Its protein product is CASSSGRGAGGYTF.

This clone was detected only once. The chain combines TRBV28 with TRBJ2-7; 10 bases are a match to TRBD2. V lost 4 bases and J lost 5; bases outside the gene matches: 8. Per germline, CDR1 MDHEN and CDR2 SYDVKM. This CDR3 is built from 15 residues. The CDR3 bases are TGTGCCAGCAGTTCGCCGGCTAGCGGGAGCCACGAGCAGTACTTC. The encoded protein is CASSSPASGSHEQYF.

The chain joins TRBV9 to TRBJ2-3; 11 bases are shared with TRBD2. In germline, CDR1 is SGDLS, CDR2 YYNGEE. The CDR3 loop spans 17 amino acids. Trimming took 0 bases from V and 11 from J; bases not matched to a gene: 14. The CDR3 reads CASSVEGTSGLLFRQYF. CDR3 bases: TGTGCCAGCAGCGTAGAGGGGACTAGCGGACTCCTGTTCCGGCAGTATTTT.

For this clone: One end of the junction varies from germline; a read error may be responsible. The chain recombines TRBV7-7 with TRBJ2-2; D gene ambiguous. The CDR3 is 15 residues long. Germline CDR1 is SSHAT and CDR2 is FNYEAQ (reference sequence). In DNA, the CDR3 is TGTGCTAGCAGCTTAGCAGCCCCAGCCACCGGGGAGCTGTTTTTT. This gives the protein CASSLAAPATGELFF. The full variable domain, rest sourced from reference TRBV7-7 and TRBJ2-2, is GAGVSQSPRYKVTKRGQDVTLRCDPISSHATLYWYQQALGQGPEFLTYFNYEAQPDKSGLPSDRFSAERPEGSISTLTIQRTEQRDSAMYRCASSLAAPATGELFFGEGSRLTVL.

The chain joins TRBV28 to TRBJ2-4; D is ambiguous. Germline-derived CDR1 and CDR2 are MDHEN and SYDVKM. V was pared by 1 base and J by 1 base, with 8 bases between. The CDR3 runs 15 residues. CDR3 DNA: TGTGCCAGCAGTTTATCCCATGGTGCCAAAAACATTCAGTACTTC. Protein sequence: CASSLSHGAKNIQYF.

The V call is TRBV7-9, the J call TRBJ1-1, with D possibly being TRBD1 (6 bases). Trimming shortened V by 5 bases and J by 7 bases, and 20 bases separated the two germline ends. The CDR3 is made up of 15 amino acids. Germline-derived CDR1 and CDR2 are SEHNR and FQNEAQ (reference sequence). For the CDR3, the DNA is TGTGCCAGCAGCCCAGGTTGGGGGGGCGCGGTTGAAGCTTTCTTT. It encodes CASSPGWGGAVEAFF.

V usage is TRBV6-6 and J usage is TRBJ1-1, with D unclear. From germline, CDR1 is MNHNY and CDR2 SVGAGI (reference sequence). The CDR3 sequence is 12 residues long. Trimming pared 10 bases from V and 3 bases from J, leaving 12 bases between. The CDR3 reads CATKTGHTEAFF. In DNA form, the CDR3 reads TGTGCCACCAAAACTGGTCACACTGAAGCTTTCTTT.

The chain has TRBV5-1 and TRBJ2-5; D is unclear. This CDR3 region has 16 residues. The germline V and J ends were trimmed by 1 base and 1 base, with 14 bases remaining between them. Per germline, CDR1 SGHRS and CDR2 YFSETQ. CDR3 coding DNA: TGCGCCAGCAGCTTGTCTTCGACTGGCGCCCAAGAGACCCAGTACTTC. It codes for CASSLSSTGAQETQYF.

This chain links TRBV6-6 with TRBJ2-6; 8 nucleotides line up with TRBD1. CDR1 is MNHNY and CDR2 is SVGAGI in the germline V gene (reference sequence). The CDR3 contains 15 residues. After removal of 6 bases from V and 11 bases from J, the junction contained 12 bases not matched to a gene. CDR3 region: CASSPGQGSFHVLTF. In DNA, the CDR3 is TGTGCCAGCAGCCCTGGACAGGGCTCTTTTCACGTCCTGACTTTC.

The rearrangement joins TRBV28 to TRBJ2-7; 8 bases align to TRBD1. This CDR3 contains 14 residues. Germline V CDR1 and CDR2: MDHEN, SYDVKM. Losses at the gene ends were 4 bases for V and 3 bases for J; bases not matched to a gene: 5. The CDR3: CASSSTGDGYEQYF. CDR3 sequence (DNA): TGTGCCAGCAGTTCGACAGGGGATGGCTACGAGCAGTACTTC.

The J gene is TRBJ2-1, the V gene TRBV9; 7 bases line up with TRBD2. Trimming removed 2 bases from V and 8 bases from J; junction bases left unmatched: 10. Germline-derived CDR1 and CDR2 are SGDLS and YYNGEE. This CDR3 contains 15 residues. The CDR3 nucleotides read TGTGCCAGCAGCGTTAGGAGCGGGACTTTCTATGAGCAGTTCTTC. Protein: CASSVRSGTFYEQFF.

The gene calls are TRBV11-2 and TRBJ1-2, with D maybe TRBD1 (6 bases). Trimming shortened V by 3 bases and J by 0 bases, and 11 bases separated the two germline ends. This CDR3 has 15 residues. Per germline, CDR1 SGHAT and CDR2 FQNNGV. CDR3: CASSFRGGPNYGYTF. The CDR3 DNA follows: TGTGCCAGCAGCTTTAGGGGGGGACCTAACTATGGCTACACCTTC.

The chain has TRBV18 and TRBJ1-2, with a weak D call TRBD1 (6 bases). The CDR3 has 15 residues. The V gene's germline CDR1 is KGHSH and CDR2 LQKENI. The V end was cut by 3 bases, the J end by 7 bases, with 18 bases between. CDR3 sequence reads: CASSPLEGEFGGYTF. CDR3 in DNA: TGTGCCAGCTCACCGTTAGAGGGGGAGTTTGGTGGCTACACCTTC.

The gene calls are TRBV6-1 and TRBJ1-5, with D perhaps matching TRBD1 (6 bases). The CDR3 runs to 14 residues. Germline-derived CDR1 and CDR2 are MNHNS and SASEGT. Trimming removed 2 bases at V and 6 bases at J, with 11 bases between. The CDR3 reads CASSEIRGRQPQHF. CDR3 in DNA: TGTGCCAGCAGTGAAATCAGGGGTCGTCAGCCCCAGCATTTT.

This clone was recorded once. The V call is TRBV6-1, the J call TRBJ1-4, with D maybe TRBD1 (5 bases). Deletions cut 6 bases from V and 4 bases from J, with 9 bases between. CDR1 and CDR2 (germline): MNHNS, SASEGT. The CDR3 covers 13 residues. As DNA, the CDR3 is TGTGCCAGCAGGGACGGACATAATGAAAAACTGTTTTTT. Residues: CASRDGHNEKLFF.

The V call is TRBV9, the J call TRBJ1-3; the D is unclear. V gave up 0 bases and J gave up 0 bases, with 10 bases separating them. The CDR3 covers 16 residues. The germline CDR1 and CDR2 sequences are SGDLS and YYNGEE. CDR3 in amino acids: CASSVEGRPSGNTIYF. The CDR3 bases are TGTGCCAGCAGCGTAGAGGGCAGGCCCTCTGGAAACACCATATATTTT. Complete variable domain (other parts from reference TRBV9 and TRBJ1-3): DSGVTQTPKHLITATGQRVTLRCSPRSGDLSVYWYQQSLDQGLQFLIQYYNGEERAKGNILERFSAQQFPDLHSELNLSSLELGDSALYFCASSVEGRPSGNTIYFGEGSWLTVV.

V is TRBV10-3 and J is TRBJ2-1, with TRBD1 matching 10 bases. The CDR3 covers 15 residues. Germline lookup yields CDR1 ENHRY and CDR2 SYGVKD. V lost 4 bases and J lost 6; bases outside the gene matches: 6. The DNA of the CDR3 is TGTGCCATCAGTGGACAGGGGGCGTTGGTCAATGAGCAGTTCTTC. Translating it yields CAISGQGALVNEQFF.

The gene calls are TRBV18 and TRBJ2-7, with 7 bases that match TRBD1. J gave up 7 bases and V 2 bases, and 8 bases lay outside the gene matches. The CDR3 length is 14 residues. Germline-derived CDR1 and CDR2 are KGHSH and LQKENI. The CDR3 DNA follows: TGTGCCAGCTCACCAAGCACAGGGGAAGATGAGCAGTACTTC. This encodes CASSPSTGEDEQYF.

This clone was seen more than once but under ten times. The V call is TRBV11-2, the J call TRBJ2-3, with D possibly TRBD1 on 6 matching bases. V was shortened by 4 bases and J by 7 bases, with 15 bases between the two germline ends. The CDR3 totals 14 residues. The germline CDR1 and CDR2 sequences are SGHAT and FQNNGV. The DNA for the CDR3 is TGTGCCAGCAGCTACGACAGGCCCCTACATACGCAGTATTTT. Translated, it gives CASSYDRPLHTQYF.

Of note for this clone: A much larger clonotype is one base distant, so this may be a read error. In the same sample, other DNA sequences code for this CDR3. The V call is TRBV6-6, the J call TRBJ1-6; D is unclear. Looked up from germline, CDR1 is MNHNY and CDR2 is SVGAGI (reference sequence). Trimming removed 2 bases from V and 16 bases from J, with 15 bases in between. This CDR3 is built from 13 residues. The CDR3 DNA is TGTGCCAGCAGTTACACTGACCGTGGACCTCTCCACTTT. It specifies CASSYTDRGPLHF.

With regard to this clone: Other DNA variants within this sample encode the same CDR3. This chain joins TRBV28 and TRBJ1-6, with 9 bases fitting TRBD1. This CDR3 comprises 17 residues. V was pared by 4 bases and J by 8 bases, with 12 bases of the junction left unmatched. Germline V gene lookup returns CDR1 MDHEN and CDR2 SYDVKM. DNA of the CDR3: TGTGCCAGCAGTTCCTATGGACGGACAGGGGATCATTCACCCCTCCACTTT. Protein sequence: CASSSYGRTGDHSPLHF.